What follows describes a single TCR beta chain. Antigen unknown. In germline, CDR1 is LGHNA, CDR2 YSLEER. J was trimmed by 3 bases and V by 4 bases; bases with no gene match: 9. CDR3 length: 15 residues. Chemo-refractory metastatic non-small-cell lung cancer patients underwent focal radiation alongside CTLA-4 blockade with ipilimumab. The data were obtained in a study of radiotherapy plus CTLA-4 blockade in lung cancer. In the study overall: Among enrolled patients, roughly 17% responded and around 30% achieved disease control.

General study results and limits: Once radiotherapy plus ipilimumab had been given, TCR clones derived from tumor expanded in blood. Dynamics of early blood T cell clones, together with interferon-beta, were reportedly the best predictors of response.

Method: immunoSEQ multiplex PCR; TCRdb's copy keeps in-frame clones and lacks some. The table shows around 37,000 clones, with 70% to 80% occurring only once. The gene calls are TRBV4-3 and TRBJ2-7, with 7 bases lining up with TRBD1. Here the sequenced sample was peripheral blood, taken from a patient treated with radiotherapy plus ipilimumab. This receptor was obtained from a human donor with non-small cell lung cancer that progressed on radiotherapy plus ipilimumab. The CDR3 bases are TGCGCCAGCAGCCGCGTCCGGGACAGCAGCTACGAGCAGTACTTC. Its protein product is CASSRVRDSSYEQYF.